This is a list of T cell receptor beta chains from one sample in a study of blood T cell repertoires in COVID-19. The method was immunoSEQ multiplex PCR; TCRdb's version includes in-frame clones alone and lacks a portion of them. This sample has 350,000 to 450,000 clones, with less than 85% found just once. Sequenced sample: peripheral blood. The receptors come from a young woman with acute or convalescent COVID-19. Both conserved end residues are part of each CDR3. D genes are given only for firm matches. Expanded clones are given a class, and other clones once, few, many or no size at all.

CDR3 protein: CASSLSTVTGTPNTEAFF
CDR3 DNA: TGTGCCAGCAGTTTAAGTACCGTCACCGGGACACCGAACACTGAAGCTTTCTTT
clone size: few
D gene: .
J gene: TRBJ1-1
V gene: TRBV28

CDR3 protein: CASSDGGRALADEQFF
CDR3 DNA: TGCGCCAGCAGTGACGGCGGGAGGGCTTTGGCCGATGAGCAGTTCTTC
clone size: .
D gene: TRBD2
J gene: TRBJ2-1
V gene: TRBV10-1

CDR3 protein: CAWSTTGFYGYTF
CDR3 DNA: TGTGCCTGGAGTACAACAGGGTTCTATGGCTACACCTTC
clone size: .
D gene: .
J gene: TRBJ1-2
V gene: TRBV30

CDR3 protein: CASSTSGVGADTQYF
CDR3 DNA: TGCGCCAGCAGCACTAGCGGGGTTGGAGCAGATACGCAGTATTTT
clone size: .
D gene: TRBD2
J gene: TRBJ2-3
V gene: TRBV5-1

CDR3 protein: CASSQTGTRLNEQFF
CDR3 DNA: TGTGCCAGCAGCCAAACCGGGACTAGGCTTAATGAGCAGTTCTTC
clone size: .
D gene: TRBD2
J gene: TRBJ2-1
V gene: TRBV3-1/TRBV3-2

CDR3 protein: CASSLVGTAFYNEQFF
CDR3 DNA: TGTGCCAGCAGCTTGGTAGGGACAGCATTTTACAATGAGCAGTTCTTC
clone size: .
D gene: TRBD1
J gene: TRBJ2-1
V gene: TRBV5-6

CDR3 protein: CASSLFLQAGGLNEQFF
CDR3 DNA: TGTGCCAGCAGCTTGTTCTTACAAGCGGGAGGGTTGAATGAGCAGTTCTTC
clone size: .
D gene: TRBD2
J gene: TRBJ2-1
V gene: TRBV5-6

CDR3 protein: CASSLVFRGGEGDTQYF
CDR3 DNA: TGTGCCAGCAGCTTAGTCTTCCGGGGTGGAGAAGGAGATACGCAGTATTTT
clone size: .
D gene: .
J gene: TRBJ2-3
V gene: TRBV7-6

CDR3 protein: CATSRAEGPYGYTF
CDR3 DNA: TGTGCCACCAGCAGAGCGGAGGGGCCCTATGGCTACACCTTC
clone size: .
D gene: .
J gene: TRBJ1-2
V gene: TRBV15

CDR3 protein: CASSKDRGRTSANLGDEQFF
CDR3 DNA: TGTGCCAGTAGCAAGGACAGGGGGAGGACTAGCGCTAATTTGGGGGATGAGCAGTTCTTC
clone size: .
D gene: .
J gene: TRBJ2-1
V gene: TRBV19

CDR3 protein: CASGEGRGNTEAFF
CDR3 DNA: TGTGCCAGCGGAGAAGGGCGAGGGAACACTGAAGCTTTCTTT
clone size: once
D gene: .
J gene: TRBJ1-1
V gene: TRBV2

CDR3 protein: CASSLWGGTDTQYF
CDR3 DNA: TGTGCCAGCAGCTTATGGGGAGGCACAGATACGCAGTATTTT
clone size: .
D gene: .
J gene: TRBJ2-3
V gene: TRBV7-3

CDR3 protein: CASSDHGQVEKLFF
CDR3 DNA: TGTGCCAGCAGCGACCACGGACAGGTAGAAAAACTGTTTTTT
clone size: once
D gene: TRBD1
J gene: TRBJ1-4
V gene: TRBV3-1/TRBV3-2

CDR3 protein: CASSFSPSGSYNEQFF
CDR3 DNA: TGTGCCAGCAGCTTCTCCCCTAGCGGGAGCTACAATGAGCAGTTCTTC
clone size: .
D gene: TRBD2
J gene: TRBJ2-1
V gene: TRBV11-2

CDR3 protein: CAWSDEGHRNYGYTF
CDR3 DNA: TGTGCCTGGAGCGATGAGGGACACCGAAACTATGGCTACACCTTC
clone size: once
D gene: .
J gene: TRBJ1-2
V gene: TRBV30

CDR3 protein: CASSEPRDSSYNEQFF
CDR3 DNA: TGTGCCAGCAGCGAACCTCGGGACAGTTCCTACAATGAGCAGTTCTTC
clone size: .
D gene: TRBD1
J gene: TRBJ2-1
V gene: TRBV9

CDR3 protein: CASSVGVTENQPQHF
CDR3 DNA: TGTGCCAGCAGCGTAGGTGTGACGGAGAATCAGCCCCAGCATTTT
clone size: once
D gene: .
J gene: TRBJ1-5
V gene: TRBV9

CDR3 protein: CASSFRTGISYEQYF
CDR3 DNA: TGTGCCAGCAGCTTTCGGACGGGGATTTCCTACGAGCAGTACTTC
clone size: .
D gene: .
J gene: TRBJ2-7
V gene: TRBV5-8

CDR3 protein: CASSTNHRGTSYNEQFF
CDR3 DNA: TGTGCCAGTAGTACAAACCACAGGGGAACATCCTACAATGAGCAGTTCTTC
clone size: .
D gene: TRBD1
J gene: TRBJ2-1
V gene: TRBV19

CDR3 protein: CASSLALQGPDTQYF
CDR3 DNA: TGCGCCAGCAGCTTGGCCTTACAGGGCCCAGATACGCAGTATTTT
clone size: .
D gene: .
J gene: TRBJ2-3
V gene: TRBV5-1

CDR3 protein: CASSHGLAAEQYF
CDR3 DNA: TGTGCCAGCAGCCACGGACTAGCCGCCGAGCAGTACTTC
clone size: few
D gene: TRBD2
J gene: TRBJ2-7
V gene: TRBV3-1/TRBV3-2

CDR3 protein: CASTQAQGSIETQYF
CDR3 DNA: TGTGCCAGCACCCAAGCCCAGGGGTCGATCGAGACCCAGTACTTC
clone size: .
D gene: .
J gene: TRBJ2-5
V gene: TRBV4-2

CDR3 protein: CASRGDFLYEQYF
CDR3 DNA: TGTGCCAGCAGAGGGGACTTTCTTTACGAGCAGTACTTC
clone size: once
D gene: .
J gene: TRBJ2-7
V gene: TRBV2

CDR3 protein: CASSMQSRDEKLFF
CDR3 DNA: TGTGCCAGTAGTATGCAATCAAGAGATGAAAAACTGTTTTTT
clone size: .
D gene: .
J gene: TRBJ1-4
V gene: TRBV19

CDR3 protein: CASSSSEGRLKGNTIYF
CDR3 DNA: TGTGCCAGCAGCTCCTCAGAGGGGAGGCTAAAGGGAAACACCATATATTTT
clone size: .
D gene: .
J gene: TRBJ1-3
V gene: TRBV5-4

CDR3 protein: CASSIGRQLNQPQHF
CDR3 DNA: TGTGCCAGTAGTATAGGCAGACAGCTGAATCAGCCCCAGCATTTT
clone size: .
D gene: .
J gene: TRBJ1-5
V gene: TRBV19

CDR3 protein: CASSLGTSGSADTQYF
CDR3 DNA: TGTGCCAGCAGCCTTGGGACTAGCGGGAGTGCAGATACGCAGTATTTT
clone size: .
D gene: TRBD2
J gene: TRBJ2-3
V gene: TRBV3-1/TRBV3-2

CDR3 protein: CATSETGGSETQYF
CDR3 DNA: TGTGCCACCAGTGAGACAGGGGGCTCGGAGACCCAGTACTTC
clone size: .
D gene: TRBD1
J gene: TRBJ2-5
V gene: TRBV24-1

CDR3 protein: CASSQETGGMYEQYF
CDR3 DNA: TGTGCCAGCAGTCAAGAGACAGGGGGGATGTACGAGCAGTACTTC
clone size: .
D gene: TRBD1
J gene: TRBJ2-7
V gene: TRBV7-9

CDR3 protein: CAVTGSLRMEQYF
CDR3 DNA: TGTGCCGTAACAGGGAGCCTCCGGATGGAGCAGTACTTC
clone size: few
D gene: .
J gene: TRBJ2-7
V gene: TRBV10-3

CDR3 protein: CASAETGIHEQYF
CDR3 DNA: TGTGCCAGCGCGGAGACAGGGATCCACGAGCAGTACTTC
clone size: few
D gene: TRBD1
J gene: TRBJ2-7
V gene: TRBV2

CDR3 protein: CASEGEYYGYTF
CDR3 DNA: TGTGCCAGCGAGGGGGAGTACTATGGCTACACCTTC
clone size: .
D gene: .
J gene: TRBJ1-2
V gene: TRBV18

CDR3 protein: CASGPTGTGGTGELFF
CDR3 DNA: TGTGCCAGCGGCCCTACCGGGACAGGGGGCACCGGGGAGCTGTTTTTT
clone size: .
D gene: TRBD1
J gene: TRBJ2-2
V gene: TRBV14

CDR3 protein: CASSEVSVPNYGYTF
CDR3 DNA: TGTGCCAGCAGTGAAGTGTCAGTACCTAACTATGGCTACACCTTC
clone size: .
D gene: .
J gene: TRBJ1-2
V gene: TRBV2

CDR3 protein: CASSQQTGGSGNTIYF
CDR3 DNA: TGTGCCAGCAGCCAACAAACAGGGGGCTCTGGAAACACCATATATTTT
clone size: .
D gene: TRBD1
J gene: TRBJ1-3
V gene: TRBV9

CDR3 protein: CASSLGQGLTEAFF
CDR3 DNA: TGTGCCAGCAGCTTAGGACAGGGGTTAACTGAAGCTTTCTTT
clone size: .
D gene: TRBD1
J gene: TRBJ1-1
V gene: TRBV7-9

CDR3 protein: CASSVRVGGIGTDTQYF
CDR3 DNA: TGTGCCAGCAGCGTAAGGGTCGGAGGTATCGGGACAGATACGCAGTATTTT
clone size: .
D gene: .
J gene: TRBJ2-3
V gene: TRBV9